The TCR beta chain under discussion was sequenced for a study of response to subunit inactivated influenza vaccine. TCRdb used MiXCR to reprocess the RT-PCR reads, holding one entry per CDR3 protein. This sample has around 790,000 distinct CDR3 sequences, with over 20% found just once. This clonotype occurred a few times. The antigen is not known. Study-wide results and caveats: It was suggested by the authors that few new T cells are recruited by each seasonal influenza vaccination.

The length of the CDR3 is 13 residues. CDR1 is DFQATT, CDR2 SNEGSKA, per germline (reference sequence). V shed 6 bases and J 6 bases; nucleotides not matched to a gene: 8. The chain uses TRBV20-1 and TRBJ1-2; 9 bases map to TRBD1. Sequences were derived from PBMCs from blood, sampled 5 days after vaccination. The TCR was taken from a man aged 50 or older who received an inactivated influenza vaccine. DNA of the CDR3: TGCAGTGCCGGAGGGACAGGGAAGGATGGCTACACCTTC. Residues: CSAGGTGKDGYTF.